Given below is one T cell receptor (beta chain) in context. The antigen is undetermined. This entry is derived from a study of cytomegalovirus exposure and HLA in healthy donors. About the study: A later analysis reported the 100 to 150 validation repertoires used the same platform as the 666 first-cohort repertoires. Whole-study findings and limits: One later analysis, an examination of the 90 to 150 validation repertoires, found that first-cohort TCR clusters tended to co-occur in them. In vitro testing confirmed a few CMV-associated chains as specific for CMV antigens.

TCRdb's table, derived via immunoSEQ multiplex PCR, lists solely in-frame clones and lacks some. The sample holds about 170,000 clones, 86% seen once. Specimen: PBMCs. This sequence was found in a young woman in good health and CMV-seronegative.

The CDR3 loop reads CASSSINKGQETQYF. CDR3 sequence (DNA): TGTGCCAGCAGTTCGATCAACAAAGGACAAGAGACCCAGTACTTC. The rearrangement joins TRBV28 to TRBJ2-5; D gene ambiguous. The CDR3 sequence is 15 residues long. The V gene's germline CDR1 is MDHEN and CDR2 SYDVKM. V was cut by 4 bases and J by 2 bases, with 14 bases left in between.